What follows are 19 T cell receptor beta chains derived from one specimen sequenced in a study of OX40 agonist ivuxolimab in advanced cancers. Data came from immunoSEQ multiplex PCR; TCRdb stores just in-frame clones and leaves some out. The repertoire holds about 71,000 clones, with roughly 81% as singletons. The material sequenced was CD4+ or CD8+ T cells sorted from blood, taken in a trial of the OX40 agonist ivuxolimab. The receptors shown here come from an adult with an advanced solid tumor such as melanoma, head and neck, liver or kidney cancer.

This clone was counted between two and nine times. The chain employs TRBV28 and TRBJ1-2, with TRBD1 as a possible D gene (6 bases). CDR3 length: 14 amino acids. Germline V gene lookup returns CDR1 MDHEN and CDR2 SYDVKM. The V gene lost 7 bases and the J gene lost 5 bases, with 17 bases spanning the gap. The CDR3 bases are TGTGCCAGCAAGGTTCTGGACAGACATTATGGCTACACCTTC. Its translation: CASKVLDRHYGYTF.

The chain is built from TRBV5-1 and TRBJ2-2; 8 nucleotides agree with TRBD1. The CDR3 runs to 14 residues. Germline V CDR1 and CDR2: SGHRS, YFSETQ. The V and J ends lost 1 base and 7 bases, in that order; junction bases with no gene match: 3. The CDR3 nucleotides read TGCGCCAGCAGCTTGCAGGGGGCGGACGGGGAGCTGTTTTTT. Amino acid sequence: CASSLQGADGELFF.

This clone has just a few counts. V is TRBV5-8 and J is TRBJ2-2; 14 nucleotides line up with TRBD2. Germline loops: CDR1 SGHTS, CDR2 YDEGEE. The CDR3 is made up of 19 amino acids. Trimming at V came to 3 bases and at J to 1 base, leaving 8 bases not matched to a gene. The CDR3 sequence is CASSSSGTSGSWNTGELFF. DNA of the CDR3: TGTGCCAGCAGCTCCTCCGGGACTAGCGGGAGCTGGAACACCGGGGAGCTGTTTTTT. Full variable domain (outside the CDR3, taken from reference TRBV5-8 and TRBJ2-2): EAGVTQSPTHLIKTRGQQATLRCSPISGHTSVYWYQQALGLGLQFLLWYDEGEERNRGNFPPRFSGRQFPNYSSELNVNALELEDSALYLCASSSSGTSGSWNTGELFFGEGSRLTVL.

This chain uses TRBV15 with TRBJ2-7; possibly TRBD1 for D (6 bases). Between the trimmed V and J ends, which lost 0 bases and 2 bases, there was a span of 14 bases. This CDR3 is 16 amino acids long. Germline V gene data show CDR1 as LNHNV and CDR2 as YYDKDF (reference sequence). The CDR3 reads CATSRESGVIPYEQYF. CDR3 nucleotides: TGTGCCACCAGCAGAGAATCAGGGGTAATTCCCTACGAGCAGTACTTC.

The J gene is TRBJ2-3, the V gene TRBV10-3; 8 bases are shared with TRBD2. This CDR3 comprises 15 residues. The junction had 7 bases not matched to a gene; V was cut back by 2 bases and J by 6 bases. Germline V gene sequence: CDR1 ENHRY, CDR2 SYGVKD. The CDR3 DNA follows: TGTGCCATCAGTGAGCAAGCGGGGGCAGGGGATACGCAGTATTTT. Translating gives CAISEQAGAGDTQYF.

The gene calls are TRBV18 and TRBJ2-7, with 8 bases aligning to TRBD1. This CDR3 contains 12 residues. The germline V gene has CDR1 KGHSH and CDR2 LQKENI. Trimming took 4 bases from V and 5 from J; bases not matched to a gene: 1. CDR3 sequence reads: CASSQDRDEQYF. Written as DNA, the CDR3 is TGTGCCAGCTCACAGGACAGGGACGAGCAGTACTTC.

V and J are TRBV7-9 and TRBJ1-1, with unresolved D. Germline lookup yields CDR1 SEHNR and CDR2 FQNEAQ (reference sequence). The CDR3 is 14 amino acids. Trimming shortened V by 1 base and J by 10 bases, and 16 bases separated the two germline ends. The CDR3 loop is CASSLDASPGGAFF. The CDR3 DNA reads TGTGCCAGCAGCTTAGACGCTTCACCCGGCGGAGCTTTCTTT.

The chain employs TRBV6-1 and TRBJ2-1; 8 bases align to TRBD1. The CDR3 extends over 14 amino acids. The germline CDR1 and CDR2 sequences are MNHNS and SASEGT. Trimming removed 6 bases from V and 9 bases from J; junction bases left unmatched: 10. The CDR3 DNA sequence: TGTGCCAGCAGAGGAGGTTGGACAGGGATTGAGCAGTTCTTC. It is translated as CASRGGWTGIEQFF.

The rearrangement links TRBV2 to TRBJ2-1; 12 positions match TRBD1. The germline V gene encodes CDR1 SNHLY and CDR2 FYNNEI. The CDR3 runs 15 residues. With 6 bases clipped from V and 8 bases from J, the junction kept 8 bases outside the gene matches. The CDR3 here is CASREGTGGTDEQFF. The CDR3 DNA follows: TGTGCCAGCAGAGAGGGGACAGGGGGCACGGATGAGCAGTTCTTC.

The chain is built from TRBV12-5 and TRBJ1-1, with D perhaps matching TRBD1 (5 bases). Trimming cost V 0 bases and J 1 base, with 12 bases left between them. The length of the CDR3 is 16 residues. CDR1 LGHNT and CDR2 FRNRAP come from the germline V gene. The CDR3 DNA is TGTGCTAGTGGTTTGGTAGTGAGTGACAGGAACACTGAAGCTTTCTTT. Translated, it gives CASGLVVSDRNTEAFF.

The chain combines TRBV11-2 with TRBJ2-1, with 8 nucleotides matching TRBD2. The V segment lost 3 bases and the J segment 7 bases; nucleotides outside the gene matches: 2. The CDR3 has 13 amino acids. The germline V gene encodes CDR1 SGHAT and CDR2 FQNNGV. CDR3 loop: CASSLGTSNEQFF. In DNA, the CDR3 is TGTGCCAGCAGCTTGGGGACTAGTAATGAGCAGTTCTTC.

The chain joins TRBV11-3 to TRBJ2-3; 7 nucleotides match TRBD2. The ends lost 0 bases at V and 4 bases at J; junction bases unmatched: 7. Germline V gene sequence: CDR1 SGHNT, CDR2 YENEEA. This CDR3 region has 16 residues. The CDR3 coding sequence is TGTGCCAGCAGCTTAGATGGGCGGGGAGGGTCAGATACGCAGTATTTT. Its protein product is CASSLDGRGGSDTQYF.

The chain is built from TRBV6-6 and TRBJ2-7, with 10 positions matching TRBD1. J gave up 6 bases and V 2 bases, and 10 bases lay outside the gene matches. Germline V gene data show CDR1 as MNHNY and CDR2 as SVGAGI (reference sequence). The CDR3 runs 16 residues. In DNA form, the CDR3 reads TGTGCCAGCAGTTACCCTTGGACCGGGACAGGGGCCGAGCAGTACTTC. Residues: CASSYPWTGTGAEQYF.

The chain is built from TRBV6-6 and TRBJ2-7, with 7 positions matching TRBD1. This CDR3 is built from 14 residues. The germline CDR1 and CDR2 sequences are MNHNY and SVGAGI (reference sequence). Losses at the gene ends were 6 bases for V and 4 bases for J; bases not matched to a gene: 9. CDR3: CASRTRDSRYEQYF. In DNA form, the CDR3 reads TGTGCCAGCAGAACCCGGGACAGTCGATACGAGCAGTACTTC.

The chain carries TRBV7-2 and TRBJ2-2, with 8 bases that match TRBD1. V was pared by 5 bases and J by 4 bases, with 3 bases of the junction left unmatched. Per the germline V gene, CDR1 is SGHTA and CDR2 is FQGNSA. This CDR3 has 14 amino acids. The CDR3 DNA follows: TGTGCCAGCAGCCGACAGGGGTCCACCGGGGAGCTGTTTTTT. Protein: CASSRQGSTGELFF.

The rearrangement links TRBV6-6 to TRBJ2-5, with 12 bases aligning to TRBD2. The J call is in doubt because the DNA end fits TRBJ2-7 better. Germline V gives CDR1 MNHNY, CDR2 SVGAGI (reference sequence). The CDR3 is 15 amino acids. The CDR3 sequence: CASSIRTSGKNEQYF. The CDR3 coding sequence is TGTGCCAGCAGTATTCGGACTAGCGGGAAGAACGAGCAGTACTTC.

This clone has just a few counts. This chain joins TRBV5-1 and TRBJ2-7; 8 bases map to TRBD1. This CDR3 contains 14 residues. From germline, CDR1 is SGHRS and CDR2 YFSETQ. V dropped 5 bases and J dropped 3; count of bases not matched to a gene: 7. Here the CDR3 DNA reads TGCGCCAGCAGACCCGACAGGGGCGGCTACGAGCAGTACTTC. Its protein is CASRPDRGGYEQYF.

This sequence joins TRBV9 and TRBJ2-1, with TRBD2 matching 7 bases. The V and J ends lost 1 base and 9 bases, in that order; junction bases with no gene match: 7. CDR3 length: 14 residues. Germline V CDR1 and CDR2: SGDLS, YYNGEE. The DNA for the CDR3 is TGTGCCAGCAGCGTATACCGCGGGGGTAGTGAGCAGTTCTTC. It is translated as CASSVYRGGSEQFF.

This chain joins TRBV18 and TRBJ1-1; D ambiguous. The germline V gene has CDR1 KGHSH and CDR2 LQKENI. V shed 1 base and J shed 1 base, with 7 bases lying between them. The CDR3 length is 14 residues. This CDR3 is CASSPLDGNTEAFF. In DNA form, the CDR3 reads TGTGCCAGCTCACCACTCGACGGGAACACTGAAGCTTTCTTT.